These 15 T cell receptor beta chains originate from one sample sequenced in a study of blood T cell repertoires in COVID-19. Assay: immunoSEQ multiplex PCR; the TCRdb copy retains only in-frame clones and omits some. The sample has more than 75,000 clones; approximately 89% are singletons. The sample was peripheral blood. The receptors were gathered from a middle-aged man with acute or convalescent COVID-19.

V gene TRBV5-8 combines with J gene TRBJ2-1; D unresolved. The germline gives CDR1 SGHTS, CDR2 YDEGEE. Deletions cut 0 bases from V and 3 bases from J, with 7 bases between. There are 14 residues in the CDR3. CDR3 DNA: TGTGCCAGCAGCTTGGTAGAGATCTACAATGAGCAGTTCTTC. It encodes CASSLVEIYNEQFF.

This clone was found many times. The chain joins TRBV7-9 to TRBJ1-1; tentative D call: TRBD1 (5 bases). Trimming removed 5 bases from V and 1 base from J, with 11 bases in between. The CDR3 extends over 14 amino acids. The V gene's germline CDR1 is SEHNR and CDR2 FQNEAQ (reference sequence). Here the CDR3 DNA reads TGTGCCAGCAGCCCCACCGGGGGGAACACTGAAGCTTTCTTT. Protein: CASSPTGGNTEAFF.

The genes are TRBV5-4 and TRBJ1-3, with 7 bases fitting TRBD1. This CDR3 spans 14 amino acids. The V gene's germline CDR1 is SGHNT and CDR2 YYREEE (reference sequence). With 4 bases clipped from V and 2 bases from J, the junction kept 3 bases outside the gene matches. Here the CDR3 DNA reads TGTGCCAGCAGCCGGGGACAGCCTGGAAACACCATATATTTT. Protein sequence: CASSRGQPGNTIYF.

This chain connects TRBV19 to TRBJ2-1, with 9 bases aligning to TRBD2. The ends lost 1 base at V and 8 bases at J; junction bases unmatched: 6. The CDR3 extends over 15 amino acids. Germline assignment: CDR1 LNHDA and CDR2 SQIVND (reference sequence). The CDR3, as DNA: TGTGCCAGTAGTATAGGGAGCGGGGGGAGGGATGAGCAGTTCTTC. The encoded protein is CASSIGSGGRDEQFF.

The CDR3 loop is CASGRGASVDTQYF. The DNA for the CDR3 is TGTGCCAGCGGACGGGGGGCTAGTGTGGATACGCAGTATTTT. This chain connects TRBV7-9 to TRBJ2-3; perhaps TRBD2 as D (7 bases). CDR3 length equals 14 residues. V was cut by 8 bases and J by 6 bases, with 18 bases left in between. Looked up from germline, CDR1 is SEHNR and CDR2 is FQNEAQ (reference sequence).

This clone has a single count. The genes are TRBV24-1 and TRBJ2-5, with 9 bases identical to TRBD1. V was clipped by 4 bases and J by 4 bases; unmatched bases: 15. This CDR3 comprises 18 residues. CDR1 and CDR2 (germline): KGHDR, SFDVKD. The CDR3 DNA reads as TGTGCCACCAGTGACACCAAGAACAACAGGGGGCGCGTAGAGACCCAGTACTTC. Translation gives CATSDTKNNRGRVETQYF.

The genes are TRBV7-3 and TRBJ2-3; D may be TRBD1 (5 bases). Between the trimmed V and J ends, which lost 2 bases and 2 bases, there was a span of 11 bases. Germline lookup yields CDR1 SGHTA and CDR2 FQGTGA. This CDR3 has 15 residues. The CDR3 nucleotides are TGTGCCAGCAGCTTAGGCGGCAGGGCCACAGATACGCAGTATTTT. This encodes CASSLGGRATDTQYF.

The CDR3 is CASSSDTGQFNSPLHF. CDR3 coding DNA: TGTGCCAGCAGTTCGGACACCGGACAATTCAATTCACCCCTCCACTTT. This chain joins TRBV27 and TRBJ1-6, with D possibly being TRBD1 (5 bases). Germline CDR1 is MNHEY and CDR2 is SMNVEV (reference sequence). Trimming removed 4 bases at V and 7 bases at J, with 17 bases between. CDR3 length equals 16 residues.

This clone occurred once. This chain joins TRBV9 and TRBJ1-2; D not resolved. Germline V gene data show CDR1 as SGDLS and CDR2 as YYNGEE. The V and J ends lost 0 bases and 5 bases respectively, with 11 bases between them. This CDR3 has 14 amino acids. The DNA of the CDR3 is TGTGCCAGCAGCGTAGGGGGAGGGCATTATGGCTACACCTTC. Its protein product is CASSVGGGHYGYTF.

The chain combines TRBV6-2 or TRBV6-3 with TRBJ2-7, with D perhaps TRBD2 (5 bases). CDR3 length equals 15 residues. The germline V gene encodes CDR1 MNHEY and CDR2 SVGEGT. V was pared by 4 bases and J by 3 bases, with 16 bases between. The CDR3 DNA follows: TGTGCCAGCAGTTCTAACTTGGACTTAAGCTACGAGCAGTACTTC. It yields the protein CASSSNLDLSYEQYF.

The chain couples TRBV5-6 to TRBJ2-5, with 8 bases identical to TRBD1. The J segment lost 7 bases and the V segment lost 1 base, leaving 12 bases of the junction unmatched. Germline CDR1 and CDR2: SGHDT and YYEEEE. The CDR3 has 16 amino acids. This CDR3 reads CASSLTGGPIWGTQYF. CDR3 sequence (DNA): TGTGCCAGCAGCTTGACAGGGGGGCCTATATGGGGGACCCAGTACTTC.

This clone was seen once. The chain couples TRBV28 to TRBJ2-7; a possible D gene is TRBD2 (5 bases). V lost 6 bases, J lost 0 bases, and 12 bases lay in between. This CDR3 region has 14 residues. CDR1 is MDHEN and CDR2 is SYDVKM in the germline V gene. For the CDR3, the DNA is TGTGCCAGCAGGCTGTCGGGGAGCTCCTACGAGCAGTACTTC. This sequence encodes CASRLSGSSYEQYF.

This clone was recorded once. This chain uses TRBV4-1 with TRBJ1-5, with 10 nucleotides matching TRBD1. The CDR3 is 16 amino acids. Germline V lookup: CDR1 MGHRA, CDR2 YSYEKL. V shed 4 bases and J 7 bases; nucleotides not matched to a gene: 10. The CDR3 loop reads CASSPGQGYNSQPQHF. DNA of the CDR3: TGCGCCAGCAGCCCGGGACAGGGGTATAACAGCCAGCCCCAGCATTTT.

The DNA of the CDR3 is TGTGCCAGCAGCCAGGACAGGGAAAATGAGCAGTTCTTC. Translated, it gives CASSQDRENEQFF. This sequence joins TRBV11-2 and TRBJ2-1, with TRBD1 matching over 8 bases. This CDR3 comprises 13 residues. J gave up 7 bases and V 5 bases, and 4 bases lay outside the gene matches. The V gene's germline CDR1 is SGHAT and CDR2 FQNNGV.

CDR3 DNA: TGTGCCAGCAGCTTAGATTCGACAGGGGTGGAAGAGCAGTACTTC. This encodes CASSLDSTGVEEQYF. The chain joins TRBV11-2 to TRBJ2-7, with TRBD1 matching 8 bases. Germline V CDR1 and CDR2: SGHAT, FQNNGV. The V gene end was trimmed by 0 bases and the J gene end by 7 bases; junction bases not matched to a gene: 8. The CDR3 loop spans 15 amino acids.